The present T cell receptor beta chain was sequenced within a study of blood T cell repertoires in COVID-19 (dated by TCRdb to about 2020). Some background on the complete study: Samples covering the acute and convalescent phases of COVID-19 were provided by collaborators in the United States, Italy and Spain. The repertoires were released in a freely available public database meant as a resource for research on the immune response to SARS-CoV-2. The material from the prospective study consisted of cDNA or gDNA derived from T cells, B-cell-depleted T cells, or PBMCs. Deeply sampled blood TCRbeta repertoires from subjects exposed to, actively infected with, or recovered from COVID-19 were included in the dataset. Nearly every sample came with metadata listing a de-identified subject ID, COVID-19 status, age in years and sex. Where available, HLA class I and class II types were taken from metadata supplied by the sample provider and were not determined by assay-based typing. The samples were drawn from two sources: the first 160 participants of the ongoing ImmuneRACE study, and approximately 1,300 subjects contributed by 6 global collaborators. Broader findings and caveats from the paper: Clinical and demographic metadata were provided uncurated, with the amount varying by source and participant.

The immunoSEQ Assay, a bias-controlled multiplex PCR, was used to amplify TCRbeta CDR3 regions from genomic DNA. The study's own analysis went as follows. Within the assay, amplification of reference gene primers was used to estimate how many nucleated cells each sample contained. To quantify the absolute abundance of each unique TCRbeta CDR3 rearrangement, sequence reads were collapsed and filtered. For each sample, productive Simpson clonality was calculated as the square root of Simpson's diversity index over productive rearrangements. This immuneACCESS table, as held by TCRdb, lists in-frame sequences with V and J called but not all clones. Of the missing ones, under half trace to an unresolved V gene in checked studies; the others have no known cause. That table supplies the V and J calls and clone size; D and trimming were determined from the DNA. This sample lists 290,000 or so clones; just over 90% were detected once. The ten largest account for around 2% of the sample.

CDR1 SGHDT and CDR2 YYEEEE were looked up in the germline V gene. At the junction V is shortened by 4 bases and J by 1 base; bases outside the gene matches: 6. The CDR3, from cysteine to phenylalanine, totals 17 residues. The entry retains the CDR3 DNA only, 51 bases that are in frame from base 1. In the case of this clone: The antigen it binds to is not known. The record has no base qualities; no much larger clone is one base away.

In Seattle, one collaborating source enrolled patients while the infection was active and tracked those patients longitudinally over the course of disease. The collaborating institutions used their own protocols to collect whole blood in K2EDTA tubes. For TCRbeta analysis, collaborators shipped samples as frozen whole blood, isolated PBMCs, or DNA extracted from either of those sample types. The chain employs TRBV5-6 and TRBJ2-3; 13 middle bases align to TRBD2. This TCR came from a woman in her twenties or thirties with COVID-19, enrolled during active disease. The sample consisted of peripheral blood. The CDR3: CASSQLAGGRGTDTQYF. At the DNA level, the sequence is TGTGCCAGCAGCCAACTAGCGGGAGGGCGAGGCACAGATACGCAGTATTTT.